The 2 T cell receptor beta chains below come from one sample, sequenced in a study of blood T cell repertoires in COVID-19. Here immunoSEQ multiplex PCR was the method, and the copy in TCRdb shows in-frame clones only, minus some. This sample has around 300,000 clones; roughly 90% occur once, and the top ten carry 3%. Source material: PBMCs or T cells enriched from blood (not recorded which). All receptors come from a woman aged 50 to 60 who had recovered from COVID-19.

The chain links TRBV10-1 to TRBJ2-7, with unresolved D. The V gene's germline CDR1 is WNHNN and CDR2 SYGVQD (reference sequence). CDR3 length: 14 residues. Trimming pared 3 bases from V and 0 bases from J, leaving 9 bases between. Written as DNA, the CDR3 is TGCGCCAGCAGTGATGGCGGTATCTCCTACGAGCAGTACTTC. This translates into CASSDGGISYEQYF.

The rearrangement joins TRBV10-3 to TRBJ2-3, with 8 positions matching TRBD1. This CDR3 comprises 15 residues. Germline CDR1 ENHRY, CDR2 SYGVKD. V was clipped by 6 bases and J by 2 bases; unmatched bases: 7. The CDR3: CAISDRGASTDTQYF. In DNA form, the CDR3 reads TGTGCCATCAGCGACAGGGGCGCGTCCACAGATACGCAGTATTTT.